These 22 T cell receptor beta chains share one sample of origin, sequenced in a study of T cell clonality in common variable immunodeficiency. Clones were read by immunoSEQ multiplex PCR, and TCRdb kept only the in-frame ones, dropping some. The sample has approximately 40,000 clones, none seen only once. The sequencing sample was made of peripheral blood mononuclear cells. These receptors all come from a person aged 18 to 70 in good health.

There are many counts of this clone. The sequence runs out 3 residues before the end of the CDR3; the remainder is reconstructed from the germline J gene. The J gene is TRBJ2-3, the V gene TRBV6-2 or TRBV6-3; possibly TRBD1 for D (5 bases). The CDR3 is made up of 14 amino acids. Trimming cost V 2 bases and J 2 bases, with 8 bases left between them. Germline CDR1 and CDR2: MNHEY and SVGEGT. This CDR3 is CASSYAGITDTQYF. CDR3 bases read: TGTGCCAGCAGTTACGCAGGGATCACAGATACG.

The table lists this clone with many counts. The CDR3 goes on 3 residues after the read ends, and that part is filled in from the germline J gene. V and J are TRBV7-3 and TRBJ2-1; TRBD2 agrees at 9 bases. V gave up 1 base and J gave up 8 bases; unmatched junction bases: 9. CDR1 is SGHTA, CDR2 FQGTGA, per germline. The CDR3 length is 16 residues. The CDR3 sequence is CASSLSSSGSGHEQFF. CDR3 DNA, as far as it was read: TGTGCCAGCAGCTTAAGTAGTAGCGGGAGTGGTCATGAG.

There are many counts of this clone. The read comes to an end 3 residues before the CDR3 does, leaving the germline J gene to fill in the end. V usage is TRBV20-1 and J usage is TRBJ2-5; 10 nucleotides agree with TRBD2. The CDR3 loop spans 13 amino acids. V shed 2 bases and J 4 bases; nucleotides not matched to a gene: 1. In germline, CDR1 is DFQATT, CDR2 SNEGSKA (reference sequence). The CDR3 DNA, read in part, is TGCAGTGCTAGACTAGCGGGAGTAGAGACC. Its translation: CSARLAGVET. In full, the CDR3 reads CSARLAGVETQYF.

In this sample, this clone turned up many times. Read sequence stops 3 residues before the CDR3 end, and the germline J gene provides the missing end. The genes are TRBV7-3 and TRBJ2-1; a possible D gene is TRBD1 (6 bases). Germline values: CDR1 SGHTA, CDR2 FQGTGA. The CDR3 sequence is 15 residues long. Between the trimmed V and J ends, which lost 2 bases and 3 bases, there was a span of 11 bases. CDR3 protein: CASSLDRQHYNEQFF. CDR3 bases read: TGTGCCAGCAGCTTAGACAGGCAGCACTACAATGAG.

Remarks on this clone: The CDR3 end lies 3 residues beyond the end of the read and is filled in from the germline J gene. The chain is built from TRBV11-2 and TRBJ1-6, with D unresolved. Between the trimmed V and J ends, which lost 1 base and 5 bases, there was a span of 6 bases. CDR1 is SGHAT and CDR2 is FQNNGV in the germline V gene. This CDR3 spans 14 amino acids. CDR3 residues: CASSLVSDNSPLHF. The CDR3 DNA, read in part, is TGTGCCAGCAGCTTAGTCAGCGATAATTCACCC.

This clone was counted ten times or more. The CDR3 end is not reached by the read, which stops 3 residues before it; the germline J gene fills it in. This chain uses TRBV28 with TRBJ2-4; D gene unclear. The V end lost 2 bases, the J end lost 5 bases, and 7 bases lay between the germline ends. The CDR3 contains 13 residues. Germline V CDR1 and CDR2: MDHEN, SYDVKM. CDR3 protein: CASSLNPENIQYF. Partial CDR3 DNA: TGTGCCAGCAGTTTAAACCCGGAAAACATT.

This clone has ten or more counts. The CDR3 end is not reached by the read, which stops 3 residues before it; the germline J gene fills it in. The chain is built from TRBV6-2 or TRBV6-3 and TRBJ2-1; D is uncertain. The CDR3 runs to 12 residues. Germline CDR1 MNHEY, CDR2 SVGEGT. The V end was cut by 7 bases, the J end by 8 bases, with 12 bases between. The sequenced CDR3 bases are TGTGCCAGCACCTTCAACAGCTATGAG. Residues: CASTFNSYE. The whole CDR3 reads CASTFNSYEQFF.

This clone showed up many times. The read terminates 3 residues ahead of where the CDR3 ends, so the germline J gene completes it. J is TRBJ1-1 and V is TRBV5-1, with D possibly being TRBD1 (5 bases). This CDR3 contains 13 residues. V was trimmed by 2 bases and J by 6 bases, leaving 11 bases between them. Germline CDR1 SGHRS, CDR2 YFSETQ. The CDR3 here is CASSLSQGAEAFF. The DNA read from the CDR3 is TGCGCCAGCAGCTTATCTCAGGGTGCTGAA. Complete variable domain (other parts from reference TRBV5-1 and TRBJ1-1): KAGVTQTPRYLIKTRGQQVTLSCSPISGHRSVSWYQQTPGQGLQFLFEYFSETQRNKGNFPGRFSGRQFSNSRSEMNVSTLELGDSALYLCASSLSQGAEAFFGQGTRLTVV.

In its sample, this clone was seen many times. The CDR3 end is not reached by the read, which stops 3 residues before it; the germline J gene fills it in. The chain carries TRBV2 and TRBJ2-5; 12 nucleotides agree with TRBD2. With 6 bases clipped from V and 5 bases from J, the junction kept 10 bases outside the gene matches. In germline, CDR1 is SNHLY, CDR2 FYNNEI. CDR3 size: 16 residues. This CDR3 is CASRETSGRLGETQYF. CDR3 DNA, as far as it was read: TGTGCCAGCAGAGAGACTAGCGGGAGATTGGGGGAGACC. Based on the CDR3 plus reference TRBV2 and TRBJ2-5, the full variable domain is EPEVTQTPSHQVTQMGQEVILRCVPISNHLYFYWYRQILGQKVEFLVSFYNNEISEKSEIFDDQFSVERPDGSNFTLKIRSTKLEDSAMYFCASRETSGRLGETQYFGPGTRLLVL.

This clone was recorded at least ten times. The CDR3 end falls 3 residues outside the read, so it is completed with the germline J gene. The chain uses TRBV5-4 and TRBJ2-2; TRBD2 matches at 8 bases. The V gene end was trimmed by 3 bases and the J gene end by 5 bases; junction bases not matched to a gene: 9. Germline V gene data show CDR1 as SGHNT and CDR2 as YYREEE (reference sequence). This CDR3 region has 16 residues. The CDR3 here is CASSSSGSGRTGELFF. The CDR3 bases that were read are TGTGCCAGCAGCTCCAGCGGGAGTGGGCGAACCGGGGAG.

This clone has ten or more counts. The CDR3 is cut off 3 residues early in the read; its end comes from the germline J gene. The gene calls are TRBV7-9 and TRBJ2-7, with 9 positions matching TRBD2. CDR3 length equals 12 residues. Losses at the gene ends were 3 bases for V and 6 bases for J; bases not matched to a gene: 0. Per the germline V gene, CDR1 is SEHNR and CDR2 is FQNEAQ (reference sequence). CDR3 region: CASSFSGSEQYF. CDR3 bases read: TGTGCCAGCAGCTTTAGCGGGAGCGAG.

The sample holds many counts of this clone. From the germline J gene comes the end of the CDR3, since the read stops 3 residues before it. This chain uses TRBV4-2 with TRBJ2-5, with D possibly TRBD1 on 6 matching bases. V gave up 1 base and J gave up 5 bases, with 11 bases separating them. Germline values: CDR1 LGHNA, CDR2 YNFKEQ. The CDR3 length is 14 residues. The chain's CDR3 is CASSQVTGIETQYF. Partial CDR3 DNA: TGTGCCAGCAGCCAAGTTACAGGGATTGAGACC.

This clone was observed at least ten times. With the read ending 3 residues before the CDR3 end, the germline J gene is used to fill in that end. The chain has TRBV7-3 and TRBJ2-7, with 10 bases that match TRBD2. Looked up from germline, CDR1 is SGHTA and CDR2 is FQGTGA. V shed 2 bases and J 3 bases; nucleotides not matched to a gene: 1. This CDR3 spans 14 amino acids. CDR3 amino acids: CASSLSSGSYEQYF. The part of the CDR3 DNA that was read is TGTGCCAGCAGCTTATCTAGCGGGAGCTACGAG.

This clone was seen many times. The read is 3 residues too short to cover the CDR3 end, so that end is filled in from the germline J gene. The gene calls are TRBV29-1 and TRBJ2-5, with 7 bases aligning to TRBD2. Germline trimming cut 6 bases from V and 2 bases from J; bases unmatched to any gene: 12. CDR3 length equals 15 residues. The germline V gene has CDR1 SQVTM and CDR2 ANQGSEA. The CDR3 DNA, read in part, is TGCAGCGTGGGGGGAGGGGCCGGTGTTCAAGAGACC. Protein product: CSVGGGAGVQET. The CDR3 reads in full as CSVGGGAGVQETQYF.

This clone was detected ten times or more. Sequencing ends 3 residues short of the CDR3 end; the germline J gene provides the rest. The chain carries TRBV30 and TRBJ2-5; 11 bases are a match to TRBD2. CDR1 and CDR2 (germline): GTSNPN, SVGIG (reference sequence). V was clipped by 5 bases and J by 2 bases; unmatched bases: 4. The CDR3 extends over 14 amino acids. CDR3 region: CAWSRLAGQETQYF. The DNA read from the CDR3 is TGTGCCTGGTCCCGACTAGCGGGACAAGAGACC.

This clone has ten or more counts. The read terminates 3 residues before the CDR3 end, so the remaining end is supplied by the germline J gene. V gene TRBV29-1 combines with J gene TRBJ2-4; the D gene could be TRBD1 or TRBD2 (5 bases each). Germline CDR1 is SQVTM and CDR2 is ANQGSEA. The CDR3 loop spans 13 amino acids. The CDR3 here is CSVAAGSNQPQYF. The sequenced CDR3 bases are TGCAGCGTTGCGGCAGGGAGCAATCAGCCT.

This clone has at least ten counts. The sequence runs out 3 residues before the end of the CDR3; the remainder is reconstructed from the germline J gene. The chain joins TRBV5-4 to TRBJ1-2; weak D call: TRBD1 (5 bases). The germline V and J ends were trimmed by 4 bases and 5 bases, with 15 bases remaining between them. Germline lookup yields CDR1 SGHNT and CDR2 YYREEE (reference sequence). The CDR3 is 14 amino acids. The DNA read from the CDR3 is TGTGCCAGCAGCCCGGGGGGGGATCGTTATGGC. Translation gives CASSPGGDRYG. Given in full, the CDR3 is CASSPGGDRYGYTF.

This clone was seen at least ten times. The read halts 3 residues ahead of the CDR3 end, with the missing end drawn from the germline J gene. The chain links TRBV19 to TRBJ1-1; D ambiguous. Trimming pared 3 bases from V and 1 base from J, leaving 18 bases between. The CDR3 runs 17 residues. CDR1 LNHDA and CDR2 SQIVND come from the germline V gene (reference sequence). The CDR3 bases that were read are TGTGCCAGTAGTATGTACCTCGCAGGCCAGACGAACACTGAA. The encoded protein is CASSMYLAGQTNTE. The whole CDR3 protein is CASSMYLAGQTNTEAFF.

This clone showed up many times. The CDR3 end lies 3 residues beyond the end of the read and is filled in from the germline J gene. The chain combines TRBV20-1 with TRBJ1-1; TRBD1 is a possible D gene (6 bases). Deletions cut 6 bases from V and 1 base from J, with 15 bases between. Germline CDR1 and CDR2: DFQATT and SNEGSKA (reference sequence). The CDR3 is 14 amino acids. Partial CDR3 DNA: TGCAGTGCAGGCTCCGGACAGCCGAACACTGAA. It yields the protein CSAGSGQPNTE. The full CDR3 protein reads CSAGSGQPNTEAFF.

This clone was seen many times. The CDR3 goes on 3 residues after the read ends, and that part is filled in from the germline J gene. The chain combines TRBV5-1 with TRBJ2-7, with D maybe TRBD2 (6 bases). Germline V lookup: CDR1 SGHRS, CDR2 YFSETQ. V was pared by 0 bases and J by 5 bases, with 12 bases between. The CDR3 is 14 amino acids. CDR3: CASSLELAGHEQYF. CDR3 DNA (partial): TGCGCCAGCAGCTTGGAACTAGCTGGGCACGAG.

Ten or more counts support this clone. The read ends 3 residues shy of where the CDR3 ends; the end is completed using the germline J gene. The genes are TRBV5-1 and TRBJ2-5; D unresolved. The germline CDR1 and CDR2 sequences are SGHRS and YFSETQ. V lost 1 base, J lost 0 bases, and 7 bases lay in between. This CDR3 has 14 amino acids. The part of the CDR3 DNA that was read is TGCGCCAGCAGCTTGAGGGCAGACCAAGAGACC. Its translation is CASSLRADQET. The whole CDR3 protein is CASSLRADQETQYF.

Ten or more counts support this clone. The observed sequence ends 3 residues before the CDR3 terminus, with the missing tail filled in from the germline J gene. The rearrangement joins TRBV5-4 to TRBJ2-3; TRBD2 aligns across 8 bases. This CDR3 is 15 amino acids long. Trimming took 3 bases from V and 0 from J; bases not matched to a gene: 3. From germline, CDR1 is SGHNT and CDR2 YYREEE (reference sequence). CDR3 bases read: TGTGCCAGCAGCTCCTCTAGCGGGAGCACAGATACG. It specifies CASSSSSGSTDT. The CDR3 as a whole reads CASSSSSGSTDTQYF. The whole variable domain, filled in from reference TRBV5-4 and TRBJ2-3, reads ETGVTQSPTHLIKTRGQQVTLRCSSQSGHNTVSWYQQALGQGPQFIFQYYREEENGRGNFPPRFSGLQFPNYSSELNVNALELDDSALYLCASSSSSGSTDTQYFGPGTRLTVL.